This T cell receptor beta chain was recovered during a study of response to subunit inactivated influenza vaccine. Study results and limitations: The authors offered the suggestion that each seasonal influenza vaccination recruits few new T cells.

This clonotype has more than one count but fewer than ten. The antigen remains unidentified. The CDR3 totals 19 residues. After removal of 0 bases from V and 2 bases from J, the junction contained 10 bases not matched to a gene. Germline assignment: CDR1 LGHDT and CDR2 YNNKEL (reference sequence). A single record per CDR3 protein comes from TCRdb applying MiXCR to the RT-PCR reads. The data hold about 500,000 distinct CDR3 sequences, with more than 15% observed a single time. The rearrangement uses TRBV3-1 and TRBJ2-3; 11 nucleotides align to TRBD2. This specimen was CD4+ T cells sorted from PBMCs, taken less than 25 months after vaccination. The receptor's source is a man between 50 and 69 years old who received an inactivated influenza vaccine. CDR3: CASSQDGASGGLLTDTQYF. CDR3 in DNA: TGTGCCAGCAGCCAAGATGGGGCTAGCGGGGGGCTGCTCACAGATACGCAGTATTTT.